The rows below give T cell receptor beta chains drawn from one sample of a study of blood T cell repertoires in COVID-19. Data came from immunoSEQ multiplex PCR; TCRdb stores just in-frame clones and leaves some out. The table includes approximately 100,000 clones, roughly 76% detected once. The sequenced material came from peripheral blood. The receptors were sampled from a human donor in a cohort sampled during active COVID-19. Each CDR3 is given with its conserved first and last residue. A D gene is named only where the DNA matches it firmly. The size of a clone is reported for some rows only, either as once, few or many, or as a class for expanded clones.

clone size: .; V gene: TRBV27; CDR3 length: 15; J gene: TRBJ1-4; D gene: TRBD1; CDR3 protein: CASSLGGGLYEKLFF; CDR3 DNA: TGTGCCAGCAGTTTAGGAGGGGGCCTATATGAAAAACTGTTTTTT
clone size: once; V gene: TRBV9; CDR3 length: 15; J gene: TRBJ1-5; D gene: .; CDR3 protein: CASSVVLGGGQPQHF; CDR3 DNA: TGTGCCAGCAGCGTAGTTCTGGGGGGGGGTCAGCCCCAGCATTTT
clone size: .; V gene: TRBV7-9; CDR3 length: 18; J gene: TRBJ2-1; D gene: TRBD2; CDR3 protein: CASSSRTSGIVSYNEQFF; CDR3 DNA: TGTGCCAGCAGCTCACGGACTAGCGGGATCGTGTCCTACAATGAGCAGTTCTTC
clone size: .; V gene: TRBV28; CDR3 length: 13; J gene: TRBJ1-2; D gene: .; CDR3 protein: CASTWTTNYGYTF; CDR3 DNA: TGTGCCAGCACCTGGACAACCAACTATGGCTACACCTTC
clone size: .; V gene: TRBV6-2/TRBV6-3; CDR3 length: 13; J gene: TRBJ2-5; D gene: TRBD1; CDR3 protein: CASSKRDREAQYF; CDR3 DNA: TGTGCCAGCAGTAAGCGGGACAGGGAGGCCCAGTACTTC
clone size: .; V gene: TRBV9; CDR3 length: 13; J gene: TRBJ2-5; D gene: .; CDR3 protein: CASSVDGGETQYF; CDR3 DNA: TGTGCCAGCAGCGTAGATGGCGGGGAGACCCAGTACTTC
clone size: .; V gene: TRBV7-9; CDR3 length: 14; J gene: TRBJ1-4; D gene: TRBD1; CDR3 protein: CASSFSTGAEKLFF; CDR3 DNA: TGTGCCAGCAGCTTTAGCACAGGGGCGGAAAAACTGTTTTTT
clone size: .; V gene: TRBV7-9; CDR3 length: 14; J gene: TRBJ2-7; D gene: .; CDR3 protein: CASSLDGGNYEQYF; CDR3 DNA: TGTGCCAGCAGCTTAGACGGAGGGAACTACGAGCAGTACTTC
clone size: few; V gene: TRBV28; CDR3 length: 15; J gene: TRBJ1-2; D gene: TRBD1; CDR3 protein: CASSFLTGGFYGYTF; CDR3 DNA: TGTGCCAGCAGTTTCCTTACAGGGGGCTTCTATGGCTACACCTTC
clone size: few; V gene: TRBV7-9; CDR3 length: 17; J gene: TRBJ1-3; D gene: .; CDR3 protein: CASSPGDWTISGNTIYF; CDR3 DNA: TGTGCCAGCAGCCCGGGGGACTGGACCATCTCTGGAAACACCATATATTTT
clone size: .; V gene: TRBV24-1; CDR3 length: 14; J gene: TRBJ2-5; D gene: TRBD1; CDR3 protein: CATSDTGTGETQYF; CDR3 DNA: TGTGCCACCAGTGATACCGGGACAGGAGAGACCCAGTACTTC
clone size: few; V gene: TRBV5-4; CDR3 length: 15; J gene: TRBJ2-1; D gene: TRBD2; CDR3 protein: CASSSEGRGDNEQFF; CDR3 DNA: TGTGCCAGCAGCTCCGAGGGGCGGGGGGACAATGAGCAGTTCTTC
clone size: .; V gene: TRBV19; CDR3 length: 13; J gene: TRBJ2-2; D gene: .; CDR3 protein: CASSITPLGELFF; CDR3 DNA: TGTGCCAGTAGTATAACTCCACTCGGGGAGCTGTTTTTT
clone size: .; V gene: TRBV4-3; CDR3 length: 14; J gene: TRBJ1-2; D gene: .; CDR3 protein: CASSQDRGSYGYTF; CDR3 DNA: TGCGCCAGCAGCCAAGATCGTGGCAGCTATGGCTACACCTTC
clone size: few; V gene: TRBV4-1; CDR3 length: 16; J gene: TRBJ1-5; D gene: TRBD1; CDR3 protein: CASSQGGDRRNQPQHF; CDR3 DNA: TGCGCCAGCAGCCAAGGAGGGGACAGAAGGAATCAGCCCCAGCATTTT
clone size: .; V gene: TRBV6-1; CDR3 length: 15; J gene: TRBJ2-1; D gene: .; CDR3 protein: CASSEEVGTRIEQFF; CDR3 DNA: TGTGCCAGCAGTGAAGAGGTCGGGACTCGGATTGAGCAGTTCTTC
clone size: .; V gene: TRBV5-5; CDR3 length: 17; J gene: TRBJ1-4; D gene: TRBD1; CDR3 protein: CASSIRTGGTTNEKLFF; CDR3 DNA: TGTGCCAGCAGCATAAGGACAGGGGGGACAACTAATGAAAAACTGTTTTTT
clone size: .; V gene: TRBV5-5; CDR3 length: 16; J gene: TRBJ1-6; D gene: TRBD1; CDR3 protein: CASSPRDRGADSPLHF; CDR3 DNA: TGTGCCAGCAGCCCGAGGGACAGGGGAGCGGATTCACCCCTCCACTTT
clone size: .; V gene: TRBV7-2; CDR3 length: 14; J gene: TRBJ1-2; D gene: TRBD1; CDR3 protein: CASRTPGQNYGYTF; CDR3 DNA: TGTGCCAGCAGGACCCCGGGACAGAACTATGGCTACACCTTC
clone size: .; V gene: TRBV6-1; CDR3 length: 17; J gene: TRBJ1-1; D gene: TRBD1; CDR3 protein: CASSETWDRSLGTEAFF; CDR3 DNA: TGTGCCAGCAGTGAAACTTGGGACAGATCCCTCGGCACTGAAGCTTTCTTT
clone size: .; V gene: TRBV11-2; CDR3 length: 18; J gene: TRBJ1-1; D gene: .; CDR3 protein: CASSLTDVWSVTASEAFF; CDR3 DNA: TGTGCCAGCAGCCTCACAGACGTGTGGTCGGTAACCGCTTCTGAAGCTTTCTTT
clone size: .; V gene: TRBV9; CDR3 length: 14; J gene: TRBJ1-6; D gene: .; CDR3 protein: CASSAQTANSPLHF; CDR3 DNA: TGTGCCAGCAGCGCCCAGACAGCTAATTCACCCCTCCACTTT
clone size: .; V gene: TRBV20-1; CDR3 length: 15; J gene: TRBJ2-2; D gene: .; CDR3 protein: CSASLGQFRTGELFF; CDR3 DNA: TGCAGTGCTAGTCTGGGGCAGTTCAGGACCGGGGAGCTGTTTTTT
clone size: .; V gene: TRBV11-3; CDR3 length: 18; J gene: TRBJ1-6; D gene: TRBD1; CDR3 protein: CASSRLGTGGKKNSPLHF; CDR3 DNA: TGTGCCAGCAGCCGCCTAGGGACAGGGGGTAAAAAGAATTCACCCCTCCACTTT
clone size: .; V gene: TRBV4-1; CDR3 length: 16; J gene: TRBJ1-5; D gene: .; CDR3 protein: CASSQEATGGGQPQHF; CDR3 DNA: TGCGCCAGCAGCCAAGAGGCCACCGGGGGGGGGCAGCCCCAGCATTTT